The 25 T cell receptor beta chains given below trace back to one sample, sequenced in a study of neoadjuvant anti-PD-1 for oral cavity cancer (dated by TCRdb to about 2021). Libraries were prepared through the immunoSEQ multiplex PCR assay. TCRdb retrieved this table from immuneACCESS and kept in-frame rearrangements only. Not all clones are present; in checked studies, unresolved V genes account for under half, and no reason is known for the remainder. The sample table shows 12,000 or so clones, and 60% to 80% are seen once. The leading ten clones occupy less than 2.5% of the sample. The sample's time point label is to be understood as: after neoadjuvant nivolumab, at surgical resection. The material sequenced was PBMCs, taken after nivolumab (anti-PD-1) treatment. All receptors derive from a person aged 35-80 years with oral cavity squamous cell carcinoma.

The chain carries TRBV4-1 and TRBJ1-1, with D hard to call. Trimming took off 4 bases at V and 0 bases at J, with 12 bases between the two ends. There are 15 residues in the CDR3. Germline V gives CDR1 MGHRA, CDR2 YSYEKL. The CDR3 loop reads CASSRRSGVNTEAFF. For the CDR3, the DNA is TGCGCCAGCAGCCGCCGAAGCGGGGTGAACACTGAAGCTTTCTTT.

The CDR3: CASTTDSTNTGELFF. In DNA form, the CDR3 reads TGTGCCAGCACCACCGACTCTACGAACACCGGGGAGCTGTTTTTT. The chain uses TRBV6-5 and TRBJ2-2; D not certain. From germline, CDR1 is MNHEY and CDR2 SVGAGI. There are 15 residues in the CDR3. V lost 7 bases, J lost 0 bases, and 12 bases lay in between.

The CDR3 sequence is CASSQEGTSAYYEQYF. The CDR3 DNA is TGCGCCAGCAGCCAAGAAGGTACTAGCGCCTACTACGAGCAGTACTTC. V usage is TRBV4-1 and J usage is TRBJ2-7; 7 bases line up with TRBD2. CDR1 and CDR2 (germline): MGHRA, YSYEKL. V trimming: 0 bases; J trimming: 3 bases; junction bases outside the gene matches: 8. This CDR3 has 16 residues.

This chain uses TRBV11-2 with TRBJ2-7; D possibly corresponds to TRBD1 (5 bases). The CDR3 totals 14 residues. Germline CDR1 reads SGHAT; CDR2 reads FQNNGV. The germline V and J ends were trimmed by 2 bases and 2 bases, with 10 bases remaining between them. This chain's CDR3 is CASSLQGAAYEQYF. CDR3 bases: TGTGCCAGCAGCTTACAAGGGGCAGCCTACGAGCAGTACTTC.

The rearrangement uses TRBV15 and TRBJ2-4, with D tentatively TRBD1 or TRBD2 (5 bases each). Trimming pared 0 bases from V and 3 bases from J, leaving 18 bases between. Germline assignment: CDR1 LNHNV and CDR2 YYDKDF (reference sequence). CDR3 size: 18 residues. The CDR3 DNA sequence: TGTGCCACCAGCAGAGATCGAGGTACTTTTGGGGGCAAAAACATTCAGTACTTC. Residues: CATSRDRGTFGGKNIQYF. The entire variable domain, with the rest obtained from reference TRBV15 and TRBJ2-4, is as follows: DAMVIQNPRYQVTQFGKPVTLSCSQTLNHNVMYWYQQKSSQAPKLLFHYYDKDFNNEADTPDNFQSRRPNTSFCFLDIRSPGLGDTAMYLCATSRDRGTFGGKNIQYFGAGTRLSVL.

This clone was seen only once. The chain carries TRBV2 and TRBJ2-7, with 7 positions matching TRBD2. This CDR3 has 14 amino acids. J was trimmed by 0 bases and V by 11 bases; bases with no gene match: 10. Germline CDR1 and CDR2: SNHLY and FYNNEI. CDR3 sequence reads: CAGTRASGSYEQYF. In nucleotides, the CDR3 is TGTGCCGGCACTCGGGCTAGCGGCTCCTACGAGCAGTACTTC.

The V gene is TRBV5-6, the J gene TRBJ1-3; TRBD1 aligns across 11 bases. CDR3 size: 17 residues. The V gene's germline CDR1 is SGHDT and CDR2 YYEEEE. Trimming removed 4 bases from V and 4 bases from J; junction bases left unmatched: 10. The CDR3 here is CASSSRTGGAGGNTIYF. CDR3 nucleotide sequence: TGTGCCAGCAGCAGCCGGACAGGGGGCGCTGGAGGAAACACCATATATTTT.

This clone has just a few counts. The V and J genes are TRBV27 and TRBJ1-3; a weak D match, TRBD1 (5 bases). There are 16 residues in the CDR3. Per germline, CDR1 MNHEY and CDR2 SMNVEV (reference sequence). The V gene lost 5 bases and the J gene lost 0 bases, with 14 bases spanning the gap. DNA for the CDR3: TGTGCCAGCAGTCTACGGGCAGGGCTCTCTGGAAACACCATATATTTT. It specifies CASSLRAGLSGNTIYF.

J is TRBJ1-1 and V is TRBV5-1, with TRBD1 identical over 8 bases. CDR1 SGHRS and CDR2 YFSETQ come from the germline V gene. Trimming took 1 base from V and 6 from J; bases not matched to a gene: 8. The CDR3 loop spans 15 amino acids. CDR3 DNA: TGCGCCAGCAGCTTGCGGCAGGGGGCTTTCGCTGAAGCTTTCTTT. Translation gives CASSLRQGAFAEAFF. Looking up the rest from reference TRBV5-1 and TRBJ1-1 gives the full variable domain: KAGVTQTPRYLIKTRGQQVTLSCSPISGHRSVSWYQQTPGQGLQFLFEYFSETQRNKGNFPGRFSGRQFSNSRSEMNVSTLELGDSALYLCASSLRQGAFAEAFFGQGTRLTVV.

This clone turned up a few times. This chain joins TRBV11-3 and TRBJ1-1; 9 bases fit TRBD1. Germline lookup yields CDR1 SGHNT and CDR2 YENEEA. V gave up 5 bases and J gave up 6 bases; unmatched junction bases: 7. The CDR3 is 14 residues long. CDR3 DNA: TGTGCCAGCAGCAAAGGACAGGGGCGGGCTGAAGCTTTCTTT. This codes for CASSKGQGRAEAFF.

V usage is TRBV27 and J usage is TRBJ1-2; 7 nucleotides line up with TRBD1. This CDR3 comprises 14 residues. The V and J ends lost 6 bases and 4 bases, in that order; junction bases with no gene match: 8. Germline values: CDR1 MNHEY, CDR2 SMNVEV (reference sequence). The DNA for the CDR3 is TGTGCCAGCAGGACCCTAACAGGGGTCTATGGCTACACCTTC. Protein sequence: CASRTLTGVYGYTF.

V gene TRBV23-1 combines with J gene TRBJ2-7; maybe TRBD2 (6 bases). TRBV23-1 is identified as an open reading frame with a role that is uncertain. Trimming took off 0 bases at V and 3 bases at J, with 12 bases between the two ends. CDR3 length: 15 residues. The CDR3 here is CASSQSSGQDYEQYF. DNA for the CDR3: TGCGCCAGCAGTCAATCTAGCGGACAAGACTACGAGCAGTACTTC.

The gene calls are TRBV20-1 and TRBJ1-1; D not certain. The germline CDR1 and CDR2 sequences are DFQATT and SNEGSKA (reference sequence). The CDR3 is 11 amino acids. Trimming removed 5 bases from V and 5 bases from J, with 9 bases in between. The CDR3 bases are TGCAGTGCTCCCCCGGGAACTGAAGCTTTCTTT. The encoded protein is CSAPPGTEAFF.

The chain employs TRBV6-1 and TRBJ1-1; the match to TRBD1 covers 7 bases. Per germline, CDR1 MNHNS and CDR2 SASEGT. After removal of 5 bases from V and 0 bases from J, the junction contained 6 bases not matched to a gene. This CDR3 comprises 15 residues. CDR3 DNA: TGTGCCAGCAGTCCTACAGGGGCATTGAACACTGAAGCTTTCTTT. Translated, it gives CASSPTGALNTEAFF.

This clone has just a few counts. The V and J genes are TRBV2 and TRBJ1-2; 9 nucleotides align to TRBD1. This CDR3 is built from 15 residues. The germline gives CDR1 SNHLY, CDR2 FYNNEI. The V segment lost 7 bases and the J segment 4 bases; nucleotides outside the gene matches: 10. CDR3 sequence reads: CASNLEQGAAYGYTF. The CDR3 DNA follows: TGTGCCAGCAACCTAGAACAGGGGGCAGCCTATGGCTACACCTTC.

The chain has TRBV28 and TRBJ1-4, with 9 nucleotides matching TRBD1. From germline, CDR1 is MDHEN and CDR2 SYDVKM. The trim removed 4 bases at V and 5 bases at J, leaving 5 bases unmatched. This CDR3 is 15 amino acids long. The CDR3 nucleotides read TGTGCCAGCAGTTCCCCGACAGGGGGAAATGAAAAACTGTTTTTT. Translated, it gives CASSSPTGGNEKLFF.

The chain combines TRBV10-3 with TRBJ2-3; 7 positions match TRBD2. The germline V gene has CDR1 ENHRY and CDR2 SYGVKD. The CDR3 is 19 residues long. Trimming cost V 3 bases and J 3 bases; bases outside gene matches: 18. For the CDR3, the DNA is TGTGCCATCAGTGATAGCGGGCGTATCCTTCTACTGCGGACAGATACGCAGTATTTT. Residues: CAISDSGRILLLRTDTQYF.

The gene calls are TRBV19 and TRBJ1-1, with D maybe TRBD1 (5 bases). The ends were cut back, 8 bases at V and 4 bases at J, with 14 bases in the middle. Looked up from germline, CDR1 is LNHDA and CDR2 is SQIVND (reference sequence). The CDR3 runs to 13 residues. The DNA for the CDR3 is TGTGCCAGTGACCCAGGGAGCAGCACTGAAGCTTTCTTT. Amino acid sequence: CASDPGSSTEAFF.

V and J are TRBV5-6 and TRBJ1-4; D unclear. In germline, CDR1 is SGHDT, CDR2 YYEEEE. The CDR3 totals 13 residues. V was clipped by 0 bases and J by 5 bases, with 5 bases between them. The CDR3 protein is CASSLEPNEKLFF. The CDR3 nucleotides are TGTGCCAGCAGCTTGGAACCCAATGAAAAACTGTTTTTT.

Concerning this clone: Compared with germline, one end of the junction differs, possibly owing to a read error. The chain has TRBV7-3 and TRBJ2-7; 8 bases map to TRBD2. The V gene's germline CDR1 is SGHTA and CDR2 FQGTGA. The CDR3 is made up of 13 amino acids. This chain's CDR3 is CASSLSSGAVPVF. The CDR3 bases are TGTGCCAGCAGCTTAAGTAGCGGGGCAGTCCCTGTTTTC.

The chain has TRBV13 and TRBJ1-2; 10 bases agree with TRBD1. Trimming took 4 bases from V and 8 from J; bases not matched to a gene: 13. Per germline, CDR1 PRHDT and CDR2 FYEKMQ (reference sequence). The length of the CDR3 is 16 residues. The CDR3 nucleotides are TGTGCCAGCAGCTCAAACCCGGGACAGGGGCCGCAGGGCTACACCTTC. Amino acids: CASSSNPGQGPQGYTF.

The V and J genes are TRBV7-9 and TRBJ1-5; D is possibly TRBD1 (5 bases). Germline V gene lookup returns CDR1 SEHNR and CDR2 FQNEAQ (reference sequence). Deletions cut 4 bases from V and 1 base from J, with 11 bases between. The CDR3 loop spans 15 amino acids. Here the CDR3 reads CASSYGDSSNQPQHF. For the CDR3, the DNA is TGTGCCAGCAGCTACGGAGACAGCAGCAATCAGCCCCAGCATTTT.

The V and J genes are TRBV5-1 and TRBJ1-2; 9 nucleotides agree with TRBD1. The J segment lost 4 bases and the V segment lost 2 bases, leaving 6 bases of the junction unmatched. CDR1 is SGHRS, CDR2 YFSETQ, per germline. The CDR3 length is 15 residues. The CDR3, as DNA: TGCGCCAGCAGCTTTGGGACAGGGAATGGCTATGGCTACACCTTC. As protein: CASSFGTGNGYGYTF.

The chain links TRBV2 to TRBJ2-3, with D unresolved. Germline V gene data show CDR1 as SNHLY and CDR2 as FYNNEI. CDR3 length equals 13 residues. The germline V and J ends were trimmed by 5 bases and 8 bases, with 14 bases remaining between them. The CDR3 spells CASSSTPSGTQYF. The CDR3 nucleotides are TGTGCCAGCAGTAGCACTCCCTCAGGTACGCAGTATTTT.

CDR3 nucleotides: TGTGCCAGCAGTGAAGCGCTCGAGGCTGGTGAAGCTTTCTTT. It codes for CASSEALEAGEAFF. The chain combines TRBV6-1 with TRBJ1-1; no firm D call. Germline values: CDR1 MNHNS, CDR2 SASEGT. Trimming stripped 0 bases from V and 7 bases from J, with 12 bases between. The CDR3 sequence is 14 residues long.